The present TCR beta chain was sequenced within a study of blood T cell repertoires in COVID-19. For the study at large: Spain, Italy and the United States supplied samples that represented acute and convalescent COVID-19. Nucleic acid was either cDNA or gDNA, and it came from T cells, B-cell-depleted T cells, or PBMCs.

In the original workflow: It was from reference gene primer amplification that nucleated cell counts were estimated. Clones were read by immunoSEQ multiplex PCR, and TCRdb kept only the in-frame ones, dropping some. V and J calls and clone size come straight from that table; D and trimming were deduced from the DNA. Of a few hundred thousand clones in the sample, roughly 85% were seen once. Sequencing was performed on peripheral blood. The origin of this receptor is a man aged 55 to 70 who had recovered from COVID-19.

DNA for the CDR3: TGTGCCATCAGTGAGAGGAGCGACCGTGTGACAGATACGCAGTATTTT. The encoded protein is CAISERSDRVTDTQYF. The chain joins TRBV10-3 to TRBJ2-3, with D unresolved. Between the trimmed V and J ends, which lost 2 bases and 3 bases, there was a span of 15 bases. Germline V gene lookup returns CDR1 ENHRY and CDR2 SYGVKD. The CDR3 loop spans 16 amino acids.